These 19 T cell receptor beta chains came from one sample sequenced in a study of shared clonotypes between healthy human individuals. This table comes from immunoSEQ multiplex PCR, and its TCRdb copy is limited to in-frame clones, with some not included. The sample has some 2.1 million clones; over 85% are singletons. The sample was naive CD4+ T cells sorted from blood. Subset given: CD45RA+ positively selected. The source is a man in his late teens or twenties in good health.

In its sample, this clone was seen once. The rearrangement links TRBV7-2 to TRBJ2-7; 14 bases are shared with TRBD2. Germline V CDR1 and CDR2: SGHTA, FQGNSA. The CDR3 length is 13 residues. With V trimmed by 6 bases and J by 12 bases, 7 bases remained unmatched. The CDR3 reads CASSRGLAGVLYF. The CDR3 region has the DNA TGTGCCAGCAGTCGGGGACTAGCGGGAGTTTTGTACTTC.

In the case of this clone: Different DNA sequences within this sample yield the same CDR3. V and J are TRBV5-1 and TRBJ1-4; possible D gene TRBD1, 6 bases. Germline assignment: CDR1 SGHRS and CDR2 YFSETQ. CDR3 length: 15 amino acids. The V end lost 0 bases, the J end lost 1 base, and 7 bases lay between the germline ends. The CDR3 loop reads CASSLEGGTNEKLFF. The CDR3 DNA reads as TGCGCCAGCAGCTTGGAAGGGGGAACTAATGAAAAACTGTTTTTT.

DNA of the CDR3: TGTGCCAGCAGAGCGGGGAGTAACTATGGCTACACCTTC. Its protein product is CASRAGSNYGYTF. The rearrangement joins TRBV5-6 to TRBJ1-2, with D unclear. The CDR3 has 13 amino acids. The germline CDR1 and CDR2 sequences are SGHDT and YYEEEE. The V gene lost 5 bases and the J gene lost 1 base, with 9 bases spanning the gap. The complete variable domain, with remaining parts taken from reference TRBV5-6 and TRBJ1-2, reads DAGVTQSPTHLIKTRGQQVTLRCSPKSGHDTVSWYQQALGQGPQFIFQYYEEEERQRGNFPDRFSGHQFPNYSSELNVNALLLGDSALYLCASRAGSNYGYTFGSGTRLTVV.

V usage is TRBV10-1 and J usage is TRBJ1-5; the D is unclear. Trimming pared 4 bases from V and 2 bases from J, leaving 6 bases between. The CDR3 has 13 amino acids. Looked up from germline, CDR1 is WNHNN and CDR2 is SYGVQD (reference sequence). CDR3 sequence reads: CASSATGNQPQHF. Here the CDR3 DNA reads TGCGCCAGCAGTGCAACAGGCAATCAGCCCCAGCATTTT.

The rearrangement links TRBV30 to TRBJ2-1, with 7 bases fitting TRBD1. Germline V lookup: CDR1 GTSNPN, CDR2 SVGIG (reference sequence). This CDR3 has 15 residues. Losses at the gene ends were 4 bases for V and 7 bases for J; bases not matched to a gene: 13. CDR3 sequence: CAWTIGGSIVNEQFF. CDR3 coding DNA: TGTGCCTGGACCATAGGGGGCAGTATAGTGAATGAGCAGTTCTTC.

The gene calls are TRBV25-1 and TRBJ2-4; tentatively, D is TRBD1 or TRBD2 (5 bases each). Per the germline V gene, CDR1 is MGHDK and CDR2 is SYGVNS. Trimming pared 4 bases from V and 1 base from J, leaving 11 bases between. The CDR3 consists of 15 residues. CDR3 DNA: TGTGCCAGCAGTGCCGGGACCCTCGCCAAAAACATTCAGTACTTC. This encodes CASSAGTLAKNIQYF.

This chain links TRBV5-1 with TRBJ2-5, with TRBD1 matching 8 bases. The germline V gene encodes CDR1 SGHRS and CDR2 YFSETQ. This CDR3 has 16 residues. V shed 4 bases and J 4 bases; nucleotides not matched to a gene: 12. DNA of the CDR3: TGCGCCAGCAGCCTCTCCGGGACAGGTTTTGGAGAGACCCAGTACTTC. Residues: CASSLSGTGFGETQYF. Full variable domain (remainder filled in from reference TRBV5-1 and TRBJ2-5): KAGVTQTPRYLIKTRGQQVTLSCSPISGHRSVSWYQQTPGQGLQFLFEYFSETQRNKGNFPGRFSGRQFSNSRSEMNVSTLELGDSALYLCASSLSGTGFGETQYFGPGTRLLVL.

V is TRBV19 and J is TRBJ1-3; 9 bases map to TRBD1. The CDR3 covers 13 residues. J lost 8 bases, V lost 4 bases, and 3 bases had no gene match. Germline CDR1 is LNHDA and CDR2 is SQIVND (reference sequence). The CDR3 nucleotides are TGTGCCAGTAGTACGGGACAGGGATACACCATATATTTT. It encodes CASSTGQGYTIYF.

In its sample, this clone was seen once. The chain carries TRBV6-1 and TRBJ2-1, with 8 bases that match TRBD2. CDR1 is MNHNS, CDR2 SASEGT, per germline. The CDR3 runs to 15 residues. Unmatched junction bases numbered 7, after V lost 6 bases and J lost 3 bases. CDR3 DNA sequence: TGTGCCAGCAGGGATAAAGGGACTAGCTACAATGAGCAGTTCTTC. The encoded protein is CASRDKGTSYNEQFF.

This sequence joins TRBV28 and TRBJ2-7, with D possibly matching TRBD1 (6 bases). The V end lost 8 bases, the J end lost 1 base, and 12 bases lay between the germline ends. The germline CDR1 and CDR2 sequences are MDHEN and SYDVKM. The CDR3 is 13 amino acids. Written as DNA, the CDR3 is TGTGCCAGCCACACGGACAGATCCTACGAGCAGTACTTC. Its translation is CASHTDRSYEQYF.

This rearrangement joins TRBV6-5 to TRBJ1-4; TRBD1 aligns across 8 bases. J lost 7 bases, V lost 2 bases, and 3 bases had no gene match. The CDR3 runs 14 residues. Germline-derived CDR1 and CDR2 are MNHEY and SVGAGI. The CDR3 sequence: CASSYARGREKLFF. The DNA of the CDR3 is TGTGCCAGCAGTTACGCCAGGGGGCGTGAAAAACTGTTTTTT.

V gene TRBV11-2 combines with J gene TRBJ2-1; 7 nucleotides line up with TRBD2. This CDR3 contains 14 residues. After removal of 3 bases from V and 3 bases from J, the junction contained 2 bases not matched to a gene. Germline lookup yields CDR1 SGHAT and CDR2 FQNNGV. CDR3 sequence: CASSFWEGYNEQFF. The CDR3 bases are TGTGCCAGCAGCTTCTGGGAGGGCTACAATGAGCAGTTCTTC.

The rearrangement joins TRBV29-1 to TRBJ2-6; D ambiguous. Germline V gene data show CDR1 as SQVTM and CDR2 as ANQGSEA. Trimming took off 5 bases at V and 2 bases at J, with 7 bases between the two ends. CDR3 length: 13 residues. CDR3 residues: CSVLVPGANVLTF. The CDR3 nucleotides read TGCAGCGTTCTCGTCCCTGGGGCCAACGTCCTGACTTTC.

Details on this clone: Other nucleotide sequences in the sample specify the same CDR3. CDR3 coding DNA: TGTGCCAGCAGCCCGGACAGGGGCTATGGCTACACCTTC. It is translated as CASSPDRGYGYTF. This chain joins TRBV5-6 and TRBJ1-2; 9 bases are a match to TRBD1. CDR1 is SGHDT, CDR2 YYEEEE, per germline. The V and J ends lost 4 bases and 4 bases, in that order; junction bases with no gene match: 2. The CDR3 spans 13 residues.

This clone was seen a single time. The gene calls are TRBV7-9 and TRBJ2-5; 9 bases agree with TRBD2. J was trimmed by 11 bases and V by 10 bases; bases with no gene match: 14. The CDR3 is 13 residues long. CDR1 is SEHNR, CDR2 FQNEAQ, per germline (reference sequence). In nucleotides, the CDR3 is TGTGCCACCCGGTCGGCGGGAGGGACAGAGCAGTACTTC. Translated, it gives CATRSAGGTEQYF.

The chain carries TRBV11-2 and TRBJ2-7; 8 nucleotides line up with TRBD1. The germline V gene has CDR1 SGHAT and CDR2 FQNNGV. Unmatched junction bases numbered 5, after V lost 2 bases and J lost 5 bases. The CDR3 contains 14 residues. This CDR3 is CASSLRTGRDEQYF. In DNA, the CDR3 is TGTGCCAGCAGCTTACGGACAGGGCGGGACGAGCAGTACTTC.

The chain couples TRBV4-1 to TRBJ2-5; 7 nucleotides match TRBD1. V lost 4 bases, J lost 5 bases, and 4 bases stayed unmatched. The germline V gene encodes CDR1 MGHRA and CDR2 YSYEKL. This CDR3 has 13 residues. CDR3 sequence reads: CASSPRGQETQYF. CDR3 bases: TGCGCCAGCAGCCCTAGGGGGCAGGAGACCCAGTACTTC.

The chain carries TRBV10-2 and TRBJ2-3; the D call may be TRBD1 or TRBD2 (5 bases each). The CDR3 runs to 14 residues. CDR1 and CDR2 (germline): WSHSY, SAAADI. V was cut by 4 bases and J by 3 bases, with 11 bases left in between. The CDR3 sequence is CASSGDVVTDTQYF. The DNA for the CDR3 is TGCGCCAGCAGTGGGGACGTCGTGACAGATACGCAGTATTTT.

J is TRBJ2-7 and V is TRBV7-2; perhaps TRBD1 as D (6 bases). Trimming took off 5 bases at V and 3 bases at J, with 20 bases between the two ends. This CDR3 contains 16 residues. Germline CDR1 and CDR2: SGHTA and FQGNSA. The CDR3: CASSLQTMKGGYEQYF. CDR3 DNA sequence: TGTGCCAGCAGCCTACAGACGATGAAAGGGGGCTACGAGCAGTACTTC.